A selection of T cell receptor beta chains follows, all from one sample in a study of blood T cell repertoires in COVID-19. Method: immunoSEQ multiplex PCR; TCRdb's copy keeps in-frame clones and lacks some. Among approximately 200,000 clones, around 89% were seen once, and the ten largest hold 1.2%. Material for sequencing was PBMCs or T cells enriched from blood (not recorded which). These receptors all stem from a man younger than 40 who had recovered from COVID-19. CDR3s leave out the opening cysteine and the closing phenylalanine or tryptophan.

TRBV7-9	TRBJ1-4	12	ASSTRQGREKLF
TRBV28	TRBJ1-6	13	ASSPSTGANSPLH
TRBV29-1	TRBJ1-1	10	SAGEGGTEAF
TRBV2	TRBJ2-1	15	ASSAGETRAIYNEQF
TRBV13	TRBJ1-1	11	ASSLTGGTEAF
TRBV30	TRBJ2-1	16	AWSVMVTSGRADNEQF
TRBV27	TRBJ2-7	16	ASSLVASGGISSYEQY
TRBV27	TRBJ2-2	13	ASSSWKGEPGELF
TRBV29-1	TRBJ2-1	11	SVQGGEYNEQF
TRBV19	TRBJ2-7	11	ASSISPDYEQY
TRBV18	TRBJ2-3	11	ASSPLLTDTQY
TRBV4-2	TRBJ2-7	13	ASSQAGQGGGEQY
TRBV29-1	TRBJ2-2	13	SVDLKGQGTGELF
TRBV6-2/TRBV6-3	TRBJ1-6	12	ASSPGHDNSPLH
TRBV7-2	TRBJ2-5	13	ASSLTSGDVKTQY
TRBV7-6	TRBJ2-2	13	ASSIRIQGTGELF
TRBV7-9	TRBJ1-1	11	ASSLAYTGEAF
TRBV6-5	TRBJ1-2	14	ASSYSKGRTTNGYT
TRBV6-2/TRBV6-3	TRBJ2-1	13	ASSYGTSGGNEQF
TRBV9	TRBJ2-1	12	ASSVGWEGHEQF
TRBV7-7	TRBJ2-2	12	ASSRDRGTGELF
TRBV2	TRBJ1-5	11	ASRGDGNQPQH
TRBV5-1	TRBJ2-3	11	ASRGTSEDTQY
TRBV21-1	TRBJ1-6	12	ASGPGLYNSPLH
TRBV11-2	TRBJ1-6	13	ASSLSGQDNSPLH
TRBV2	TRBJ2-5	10	ATSLEEETQY
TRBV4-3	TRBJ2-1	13	ASSQGRADRDEQF
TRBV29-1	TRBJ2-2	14	SVDLPSTSNTGELF
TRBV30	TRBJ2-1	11	AWTSGPYNEQF
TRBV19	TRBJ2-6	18	ASSSLLQVWDSFGANVLT
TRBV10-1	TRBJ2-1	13	ASSESAGRYNEQF
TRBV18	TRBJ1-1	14	ASSRENRGLNTEAF
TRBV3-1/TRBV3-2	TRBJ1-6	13	ASSQEETAYSPLH
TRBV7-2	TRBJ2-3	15	ASSPFDRGTSTDTQY
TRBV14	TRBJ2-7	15	ASSQDPPGGPVREQY
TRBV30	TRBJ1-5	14	AWSVFDINSNQPQH
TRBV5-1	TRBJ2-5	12	ASSFLGVQETQY
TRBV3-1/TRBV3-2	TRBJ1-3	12	ASRHRDAGNTIY
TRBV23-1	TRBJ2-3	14	ASSQSRGTYTNTQY
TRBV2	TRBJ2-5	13	ASSEEGGRLETQY
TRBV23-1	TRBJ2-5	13	ASSLLAGGPETQY
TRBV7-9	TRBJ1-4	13	ASSMGQGSYEKLF
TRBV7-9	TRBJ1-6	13	ASSRWDRGHSPLH
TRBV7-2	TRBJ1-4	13	ASSLAQGLNEKLF
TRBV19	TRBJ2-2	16	ASSERGTGTGFTGELF